The entry below describes one T cell receptor (beta chain). With V trimmed by 6 bases and J by 8 bases, 8 bases remained unmatched. CDR1 and CDR2 (germline): SGHTA, FQGTGA. The CDR3 runs 13 residues. The sample is drawn from a study of blood T cell repertoires in COVID-19. Under the authors' procedure: Reference gene primer amplification in the assay estimated nucleated cell counts. Assay: immunoSEQ multiplex PCR; the TCRdb copy retains only in-frame clones and omits some. Clone size and the V and J calls come from that table; the DNA yielded D and trimming. The sample includes 250,000 or so clones, 70% to 90% of them seen just once.

Sample: peripheral blood. The rearrangement links TRBV7-3 to TRBJ1-2; 8 bases are shared with TRBD1. This TCR was sampled from a woman in her fifties or sixties with COVID-19, enrolled during active disease. The CDR3 sequence is CASSPDRASGYTF. The CDR3 nucleotides read TGTGCCAGCAGTCCGGACAGGGCGTCCGGCTACACCTTC.